These T cell receptor beta chains were read from a single sample in a study of vaccination and CD4 T cells after COVID-19. No cognate antigen is known for these TCRs. Via MiXCR, TCRdb re-called the PCR reads, giving one row per CDR3 protein. The table has approximately 13,000 distinct CDR3 sequences, about 67% seen once. Source material: CD4+ T cells from blood, cultured in vitro. All receptors come from a human donor who had recovered from COVID-19. CDR3s include the opening cysteine and the closing phenylalanine or tryptophan. The D gene is left open where the match is weak. Expanded clones get a size class; other rows say once, few or many, or leave the size out.

D	V	J	size	CDR3	DNA
.	TRBV6-1	TRBJ1-2	.	CASRSADRYYGYTF	TGTGCCAGCAGATCCGCCGACAGATACTATGGCTACACCTTC
.	TRBV25-1	TRBJ2-6	.	CASSDPSQGGPGANVLTF	TGTGCCAGCAGTGATCCCTCGCAGGGCGGGCCTGGGGCCAACGTCCTGACTTTC
TRBD2	TRBV20-1	TRBJ2-2	.	CSAQPRAGRDTGELFF	TGCAGTGCTCAACCGAGAGCGGGAAGGGACACCGGGGAGCTGTTTTTT
TRBD1	TRBV12-3/TRBV12-4	TRBJ1-2	.	CASSSPSGGYYGYTF	TGTGCCAGCAGTTCCCCATCAGGGGGATACTATGGCTACACCTTC
.	TRBV6-1	TRBJ1-1	few	CASSLYTEAFF	TGTGCCAGCAGTCTGTACACTGAAGCTTTCTTT
TRBD1	TRBV5-6	TRBJ1-1	once	CASSLVGQGVRLAFF	TGTGCCAGCAGCTTGGTAGGACAGGGGGTAAGATTGGCTTTCTTT
TRBD2	TRBV7-2	TRBJ2-1	.	CASSLASGRRNEQFF	TGTGCCAGCAGCTTGGCTAGCGGGAGGAGAAATGAGCAGTTCTTC
TRBD1	TRBV7-9	TRBJ1-1	few	CASSSDRDATEAFF	TGTGCCAGCAGCTCGGACAGGGATGCCACTGAAGCTTTCTTT
.	TRBV20-1	TRBJ1-2	few	CSARDIASYGYTF	TGCAGTGCGCGGGACATCGCTTCCTATGGCTACACCTTC
.	TRBV11-2	TRBJ1-6	medium-sized	CASSLMNSPLHF	TGTGCCAGCAGCTTAATGAATTCACCCCTCCACTTT
.	TRBV7-3	TRBJ2-3	.	CASSPPGVEDTQYF	TGTGCCAGCAGCCCCCCGGGAGTGGAGGATACGCAGTATTTT
.	TRBV20-1	TRBJ2-3	.	CSAPSAAESTDTQYF	TGCAGTGCCCCGTCGGCGGCAGAGAGCACAGATACGCAGTATTTT
.	TRBV20-1	TRBJ1-1	few	CSASLTGFNTEAFF	TGCAGTGCTAGCCTTACAGGGTTTAACACTGAAGCTTTCTTT
TRBD1	TRBV2	TRBJ1-6	.	CASSTTGGANSPLHF	TGTGCCAGCAGCACCACAGGGGGCGCGAATTCACCCCTCCACTTT
TRBD2	TRBV7-9	TRBJ2-5	.	CASSQRQSGRAGETQYF	TGTGCCAGCAGCCAGAGGCAAAGCGGGAGGGCCGGGGAGACCCAGTACTTC
.	TRBV4-1	TRBJ1-2	.	CASSPFSLGDGYTF	TGCGCCAGCAGCCCCTTTAGTCTAGGGGATGGCTACACCTTC
.	TRBV30	TRBJ1-1	.	CAWNGANTNTEAFF	TGTGCCTGGAATGGGGCCAATACGAACACTGAAGCTTTCTTT
.	TRBV20-1	TRBJ1-2	.	CRGPYGYTF	TGCAGAGGCCCCTATGGCTACACCTTC
.	TRBV12-5	TRBJ1-2	.	CASGLAEGRYGYTF	TGTGCTAGTGGTTTGGCGGAGGGAAGGTATGGCTACACCTTC
.	TRBV15	TRBJ2-5	.	CATSRDRQETQYF	TGTGCCACCAGCAGGGACAGACAAGAGACCCAGTACTTC
TRBD1	TRBV20-1	TRBJ1-2	.	CSASGTNRGGGYTF	TGCAGTGCCAGTGGAACTAACAGGGGCGGCGGCTACACCTTC
.	TRBV27	TRBJ1-1	.	CASSFPGPNTEAFF	TGTGCCAGCAGTTTCCCCGGCCCGAACACTGAAGCTTTCTTT
.	TRBV20-1	TRBJ1-6	.	CSARTPLTAENSPLHF	TGCAGTGCTAGAACCCCCCTCACAGCCGAGAACTCACCCCTCCACTTT
.	TRBV7-2	TRBJ2-3	once	CASSFGGPRTDTQYF	TGTGCCAGCAGCTTTGGAGGGCCCCGGACAGATACGCAGTATTTT
TRBD2	TRBV7-9	TRBJ2-7	.	CASSLSTGTSGSAYF	TGTGCCAGCAGCTTGTCCACAGGGACTAGCGGGAGTGCGTACTTC